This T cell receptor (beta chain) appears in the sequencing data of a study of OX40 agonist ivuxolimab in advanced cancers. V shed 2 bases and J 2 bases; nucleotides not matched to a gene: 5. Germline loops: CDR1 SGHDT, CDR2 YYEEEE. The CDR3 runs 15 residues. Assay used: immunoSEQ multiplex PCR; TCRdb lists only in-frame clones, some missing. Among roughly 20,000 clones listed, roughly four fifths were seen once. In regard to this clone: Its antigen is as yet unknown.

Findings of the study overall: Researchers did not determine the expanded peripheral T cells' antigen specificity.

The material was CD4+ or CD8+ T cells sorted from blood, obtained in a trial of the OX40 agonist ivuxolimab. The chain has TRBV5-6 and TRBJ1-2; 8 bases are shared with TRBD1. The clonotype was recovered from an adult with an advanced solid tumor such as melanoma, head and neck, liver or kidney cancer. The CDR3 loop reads CASSLQTGANYGYTF. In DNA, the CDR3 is TGTGCCAGCAGCTTACAGACAGGGGCCAACTATGGCTACACCTTC.